This T cell receptor (beta chain) was captured by sequencing in a study of shared clonotypes between healthy human individuals. Naive CD8 populations comprised CD45RO-negative cells positively selected for CCR7, excluding terminally differentiated effector memory CD45RA+ cells. Using immunoSEQ multiplex PCR, the repertoire was profiled, and TCRdb retains in-frame clones only, with some absent. The sample consists of fewer than 1 million clones, approximately 96% of them appearing once. Germline-derived CDR1 and CDR2 are MGHRA and YSYEKL. Between the trimmed V and J ends, which lost 0 bases and 4 bases, there was a span of 17 bases. The CDR3 is 17 amino acids.

The sequenced material came from naive CD8+ T cells sorted from blood. The rearrangement joins TRBV4-1 to TRBJ2-3, with a possible D match to TRBD2 (6 bases). The TCR originated in a man younger than 45 in good health. As DNA, the CDR3 is TGCGCCAGCAGCCAAGATCAACTGCTCGGAGGGGCAGATACGCAGTATTTT. The encoded protein is CASSQDQLLGGADTQYF.